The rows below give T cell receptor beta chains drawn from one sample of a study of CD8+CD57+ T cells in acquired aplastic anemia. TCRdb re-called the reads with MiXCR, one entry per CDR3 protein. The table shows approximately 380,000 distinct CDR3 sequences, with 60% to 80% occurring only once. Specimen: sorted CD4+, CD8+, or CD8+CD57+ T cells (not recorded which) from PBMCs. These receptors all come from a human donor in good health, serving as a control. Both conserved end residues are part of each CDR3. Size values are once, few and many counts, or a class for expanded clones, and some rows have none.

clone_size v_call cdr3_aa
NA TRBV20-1 CSALREGPDTEAFF
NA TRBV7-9 CASSRITGTNEKLFF
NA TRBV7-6 CASSFSGNSPLHF
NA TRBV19 CASNLQGGGGELFF
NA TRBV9 CASSIEVIGQYF
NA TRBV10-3 CASSVAGDNEQFF
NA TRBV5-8 CASSVQAGGRETQYF
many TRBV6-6 CASSYLGGRNTDTQYF
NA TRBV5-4 CASSLVRGGRSTDTQYF
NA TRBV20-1 CSASPLYGGSRNEQFF
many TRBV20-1 CSASPVTVMNTEAFF
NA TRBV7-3 CASSSTGAGTDTQYF
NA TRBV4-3 CASSQDRDRTDGNTIYF
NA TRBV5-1 CASSLESGNEQFF
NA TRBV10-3 CAISDSVMQPQHF
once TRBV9 CASSVSLNTEAFLFF
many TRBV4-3 CASSQIGQGGERAFF
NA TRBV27 CASSLYLLSTDTLKTQYF
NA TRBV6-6 CAISIRQGAYEQYF
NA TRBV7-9 CASNGPSGLGSGYTF
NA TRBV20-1 CSARDPSWVPFF
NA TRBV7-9 CASRPALGQHSYEQYF
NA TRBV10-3 CAVQGLGNTIYF
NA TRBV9 CASSDGGFYGSAF
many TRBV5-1 CASSHRGETEAFF
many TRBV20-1 CSARDPRRGQGALGYGYTF
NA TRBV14 CASSSRVLGGANVLTF
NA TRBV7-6 CASGLMPGRGGNEQFF
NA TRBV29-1 CSAESATNEKLFF
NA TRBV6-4 CASSGLAGGDTQYF
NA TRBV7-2 CASSLSGANAAYF
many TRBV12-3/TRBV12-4 CASSLPQGAQHF
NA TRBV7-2 CASSLVRDRFYGYTF